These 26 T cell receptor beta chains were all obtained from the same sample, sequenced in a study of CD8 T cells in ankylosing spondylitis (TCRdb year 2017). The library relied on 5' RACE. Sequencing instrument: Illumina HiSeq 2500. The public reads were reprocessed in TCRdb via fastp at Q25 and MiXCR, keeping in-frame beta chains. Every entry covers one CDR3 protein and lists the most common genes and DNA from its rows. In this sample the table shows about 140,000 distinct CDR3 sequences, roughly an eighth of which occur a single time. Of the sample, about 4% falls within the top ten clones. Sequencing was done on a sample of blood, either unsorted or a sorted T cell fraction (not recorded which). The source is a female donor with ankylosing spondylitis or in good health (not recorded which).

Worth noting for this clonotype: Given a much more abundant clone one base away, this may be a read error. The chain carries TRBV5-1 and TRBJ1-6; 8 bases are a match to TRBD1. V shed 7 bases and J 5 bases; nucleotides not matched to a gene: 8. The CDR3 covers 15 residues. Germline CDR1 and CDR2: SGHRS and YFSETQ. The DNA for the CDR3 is TGCGCCAGCGGCTCGCGGGGACAGGATAATTCACCCCTCCACTTT. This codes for CASGSRGQDNSPLHF.

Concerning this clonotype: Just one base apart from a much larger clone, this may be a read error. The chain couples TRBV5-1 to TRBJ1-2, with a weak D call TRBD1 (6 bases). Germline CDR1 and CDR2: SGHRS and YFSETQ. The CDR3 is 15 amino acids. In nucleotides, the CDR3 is TGCGCCAGCAGCTTGTACCCAGGACAGTACTATGGCTACCCCTTC. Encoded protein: CASSLYPGQYYGYPF.

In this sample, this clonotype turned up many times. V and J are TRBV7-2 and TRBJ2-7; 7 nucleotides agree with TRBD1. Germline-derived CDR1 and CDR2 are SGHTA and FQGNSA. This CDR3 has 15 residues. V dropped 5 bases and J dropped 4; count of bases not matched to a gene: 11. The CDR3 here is CASSQVGTVIYEQYF. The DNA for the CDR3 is TGTGCCAGCAGCCAAGTTGGGACAGTGATTTACGAGCAGTACTTC.

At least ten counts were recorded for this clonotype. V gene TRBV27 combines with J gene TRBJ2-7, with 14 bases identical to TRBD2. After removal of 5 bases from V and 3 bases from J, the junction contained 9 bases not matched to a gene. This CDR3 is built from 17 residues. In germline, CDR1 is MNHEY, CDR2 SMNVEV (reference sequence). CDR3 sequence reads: CASSPRTGLAGDYEQYF. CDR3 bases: TGTGCCAGCAGTCCCCGAACGGGACTAGCGGGAGACTACGAGCAGTACTTC.

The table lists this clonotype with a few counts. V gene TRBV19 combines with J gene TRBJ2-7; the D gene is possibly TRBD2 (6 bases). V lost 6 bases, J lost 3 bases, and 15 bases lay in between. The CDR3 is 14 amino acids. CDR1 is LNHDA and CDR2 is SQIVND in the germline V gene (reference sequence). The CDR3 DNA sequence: TGTGCCAGTAGGTGGTCGGGAGATGGCTACGAGCAGTACTTC. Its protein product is CASRWSGDGYEQYF.

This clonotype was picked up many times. The CDR3: CASSPGTGYQETQYF. DNA of the CDR3: TGTGCCAGCAGCCCCGGGACAGGCTACCAAGAGACCCAGTACTTC. The chain joins TRBV11-3 to TRBJ2-5, with 8 bases that match TRBD1. The J segment lost 0 bases and the V segment lost 5 bases, leaving 5 bases of the junction unmatched. This CDR3 has 15 residues. Germline V gene sequence: CDR1 SGHNT, CDR2 YENEEA.

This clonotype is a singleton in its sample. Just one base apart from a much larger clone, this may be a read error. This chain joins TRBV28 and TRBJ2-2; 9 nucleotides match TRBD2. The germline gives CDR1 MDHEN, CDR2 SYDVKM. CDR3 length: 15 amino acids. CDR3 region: CASIRGTSRAGKLFF. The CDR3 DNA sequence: TGTGCCAGCATCCGGGGGACTAGCCGGGCCGGGAAGCTGTTTTTT.

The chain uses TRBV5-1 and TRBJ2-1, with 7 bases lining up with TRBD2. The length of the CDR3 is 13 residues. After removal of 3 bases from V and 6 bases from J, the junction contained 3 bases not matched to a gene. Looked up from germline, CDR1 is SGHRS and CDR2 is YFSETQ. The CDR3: CASSWTRINEQFF. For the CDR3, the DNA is TGCGCCAGCAGCTGGACTAGAATCAATGAGCAGTTCTTC.

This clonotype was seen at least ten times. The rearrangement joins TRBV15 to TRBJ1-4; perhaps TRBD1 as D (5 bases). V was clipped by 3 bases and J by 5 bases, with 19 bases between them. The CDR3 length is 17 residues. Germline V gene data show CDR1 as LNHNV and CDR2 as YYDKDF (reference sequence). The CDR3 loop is CATSRTKMGGGNEKLFF. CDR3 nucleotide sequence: TGTGCCACCAGCAGGACAAAAATGGGGGGTGGAAATGAAAAACTGTTTTTT.

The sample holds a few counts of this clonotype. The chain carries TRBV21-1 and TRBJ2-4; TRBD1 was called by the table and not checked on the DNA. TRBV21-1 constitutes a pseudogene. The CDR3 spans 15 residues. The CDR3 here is CASTSRTGVRDIQYF. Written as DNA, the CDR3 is TGTGCCAGCACCTCACGGACAGGGGTCAGGGACATTCAGTACTTC.

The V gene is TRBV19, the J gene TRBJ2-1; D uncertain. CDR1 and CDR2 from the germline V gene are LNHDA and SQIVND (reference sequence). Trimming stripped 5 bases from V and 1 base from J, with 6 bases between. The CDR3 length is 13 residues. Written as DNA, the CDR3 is TGTGCCAGTAGTGCCGTATCCTACAATGAGCAGTTCTTC. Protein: CASSAVSYNEQFF.

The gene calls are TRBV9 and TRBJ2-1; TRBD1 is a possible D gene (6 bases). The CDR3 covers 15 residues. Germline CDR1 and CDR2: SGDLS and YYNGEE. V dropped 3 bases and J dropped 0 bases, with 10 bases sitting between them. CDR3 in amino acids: CASSAQGSSYNEQFF. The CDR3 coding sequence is TGTGCCAGCAGCGCACAGGGTAGCTCCTACAATGAGCAGTTCTTC.

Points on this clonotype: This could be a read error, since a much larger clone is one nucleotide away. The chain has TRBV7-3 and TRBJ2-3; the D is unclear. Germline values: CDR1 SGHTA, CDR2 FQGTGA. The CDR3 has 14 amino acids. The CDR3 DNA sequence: TGTGCCGGCAGCAAAGATGGGAGCACAGATACGCAGTATTTT. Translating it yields CAGSKDGSTDTQYF.

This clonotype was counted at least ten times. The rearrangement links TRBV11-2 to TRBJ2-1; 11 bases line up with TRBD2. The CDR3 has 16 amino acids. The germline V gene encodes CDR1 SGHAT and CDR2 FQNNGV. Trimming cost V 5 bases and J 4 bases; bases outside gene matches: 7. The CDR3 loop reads CASSPHRLAGYNEQFF. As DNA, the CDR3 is TGTGCCAGCAGCCCTCATCGACTAGCGGGGTACAATGAGCAGTTCTTC.

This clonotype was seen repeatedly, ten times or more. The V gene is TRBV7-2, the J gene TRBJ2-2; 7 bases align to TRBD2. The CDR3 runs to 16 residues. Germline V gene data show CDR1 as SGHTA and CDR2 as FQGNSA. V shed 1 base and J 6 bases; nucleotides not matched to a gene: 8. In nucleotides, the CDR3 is TGTGCCAGCAGCTTAGGTCGGCAGGGAGGGTCCGGGGAGCTGTTTTTT. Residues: CASSLGRQGGSGELFF.

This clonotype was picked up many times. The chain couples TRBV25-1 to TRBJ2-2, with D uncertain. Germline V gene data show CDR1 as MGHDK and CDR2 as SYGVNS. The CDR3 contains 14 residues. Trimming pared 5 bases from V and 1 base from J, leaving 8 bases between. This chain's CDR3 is CASSPAQNTGELFF. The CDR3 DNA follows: TGTGCCAGCAGTCCAGCACAGAACACCGGGGAGCTGTTTTTT. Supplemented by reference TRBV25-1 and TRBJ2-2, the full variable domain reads EADIYQTPRYLVIGTGKKITLECSQTMGHDKMYWYQQDPGMELHLIHYSYGVNSTEKGDLSSESTVSRIRTEHFPLTLESARPSHTSQYLCASSPAQNTGELFFGEGSRLTVL.

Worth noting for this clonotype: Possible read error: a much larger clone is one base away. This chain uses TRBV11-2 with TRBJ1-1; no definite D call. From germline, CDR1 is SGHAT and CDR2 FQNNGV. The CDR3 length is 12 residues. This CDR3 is CVSSLNVDLAFF. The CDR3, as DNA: TGTGTCAGCAGCTTAAACGTCGATTTGGCTTTCTTT.

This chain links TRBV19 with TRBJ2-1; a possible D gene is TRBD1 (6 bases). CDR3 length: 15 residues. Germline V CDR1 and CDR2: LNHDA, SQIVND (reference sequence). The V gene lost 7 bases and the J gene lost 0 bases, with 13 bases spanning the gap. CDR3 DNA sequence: TGTGCCAGTACGGACAGTGCCGCCTCCTACAATGAGCAGTTCTTC. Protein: CASTDSAASYNEQFF.

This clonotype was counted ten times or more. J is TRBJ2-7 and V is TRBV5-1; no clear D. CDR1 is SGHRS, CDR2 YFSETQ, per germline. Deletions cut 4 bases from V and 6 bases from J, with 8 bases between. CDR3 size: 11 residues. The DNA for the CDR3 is TGCGCCAGCAGCAGCGAAGGCGAGCAGTACTTC. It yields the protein CASSSEGEQYF.

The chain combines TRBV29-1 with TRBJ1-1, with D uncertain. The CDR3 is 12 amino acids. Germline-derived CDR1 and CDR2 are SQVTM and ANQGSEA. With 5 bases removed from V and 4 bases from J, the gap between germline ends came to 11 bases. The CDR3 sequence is CSVQTETTEAFF. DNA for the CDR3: TGCAGCGTTCAGACCGAAACCACTGAAGCTTTCTTT.

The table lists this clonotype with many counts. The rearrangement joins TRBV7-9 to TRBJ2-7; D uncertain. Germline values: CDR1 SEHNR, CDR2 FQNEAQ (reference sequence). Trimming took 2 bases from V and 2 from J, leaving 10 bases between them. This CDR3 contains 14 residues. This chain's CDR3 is CASSLKGRTYEQYF. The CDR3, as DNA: TGTGCCAGCAGCTTAAAAGGCAGGACCTACGAGCAGTACTTC.

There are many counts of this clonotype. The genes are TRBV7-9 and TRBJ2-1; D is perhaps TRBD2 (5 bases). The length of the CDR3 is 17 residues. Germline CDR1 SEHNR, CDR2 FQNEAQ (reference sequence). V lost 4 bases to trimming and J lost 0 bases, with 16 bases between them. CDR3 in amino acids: CASSWRRGGGSYNEQFF. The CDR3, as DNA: TGTGCCAGCAGCTGGCGACGAGGTGGAGGCTCCTACAATGAGCAGTTCTTC.

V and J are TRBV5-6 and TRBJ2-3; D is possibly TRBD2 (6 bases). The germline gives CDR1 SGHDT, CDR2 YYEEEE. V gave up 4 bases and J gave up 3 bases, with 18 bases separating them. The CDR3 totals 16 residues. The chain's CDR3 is CASSLYPGGTTDTQYF. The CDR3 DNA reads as TGTGCCAGCAGCCTCTATCCGGGCGGGACGACAGATACGCAGTATTTT.

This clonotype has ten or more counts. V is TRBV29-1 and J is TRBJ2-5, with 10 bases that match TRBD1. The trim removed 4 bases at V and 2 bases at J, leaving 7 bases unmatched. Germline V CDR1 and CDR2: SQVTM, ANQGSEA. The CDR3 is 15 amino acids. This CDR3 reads CSVGRGTGVQETQYF. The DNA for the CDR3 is TGCAGCGTTGGAAGAGGGACAGGGGTACAAGAGACCCAGTACTTC. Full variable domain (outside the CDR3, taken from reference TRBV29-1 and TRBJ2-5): SAVISQKPSRDICQRGTSLTIQCQVDSQVTMMFWYRQQPGQSLTLIATANQGSEATYESGFVIDKFPISRPNLTFSTLTVSNMSPEDSSIYLCSVGRGTGVQETQYFGPGTRLLVL.

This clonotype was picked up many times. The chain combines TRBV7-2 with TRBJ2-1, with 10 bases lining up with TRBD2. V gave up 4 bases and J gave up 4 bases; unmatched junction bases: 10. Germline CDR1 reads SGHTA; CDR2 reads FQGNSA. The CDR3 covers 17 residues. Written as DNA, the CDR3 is TGTGCCAGCAGCTCCCCCCTTCTAGCGGGGGCTTACAATGAGCAGTTCTTC. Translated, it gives CASSSPLLAGAYNEQFF.

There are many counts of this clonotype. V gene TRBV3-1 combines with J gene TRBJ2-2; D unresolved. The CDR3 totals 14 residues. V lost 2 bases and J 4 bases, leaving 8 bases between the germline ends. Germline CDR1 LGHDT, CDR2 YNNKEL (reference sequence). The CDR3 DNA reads TGTGCCAGCAGCCAACTGCGACGCACCGGGGAGCTGTTTTTT. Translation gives CASSQLRRTGELFF.